The 25 T cell receptor beta chains given below trace back to one sample, sequenced in a study of radiotherapy plus CTLA-4 blockade in lung cancer. Data came from immunoSEQ multiplex PCR; TCRdb stores just in-frame clones and leaves some out. The sample yields about 76,000 clones, approximately 80% seen once. Sequences were derived from peripheral blood, sampled from a patient treated with radiotherapy plus ipilimumab. All receptors come from a human donor with non-small cell lung cancer who had stable disease on radiotherapy plus ipilimumab.

V is TRBV14 and J is TRBJ2-2, with a tentative D call TRBD1 (5 bases). The CDR3 sequence is 17 residues long. Trimming pared 2 bases from V and 0 bases from J, leaving 13 bases between. CDR1 and CDR2 from the germline V gene are SGHDN and FVKESK. CDR3 in DNA: TGTGCCAGCAGCCAAAGTAGGGGATCCTCGAACACCGGGGAGCTGTTTTTT. It yields the protein CASSQSRGSSNTGELFF.

The chain couples TRBV29-1 to TRBJ2-7; TRBD1 matches at 12 bases. In germline, CDR1 is SQVTM, CDR2 ANQGSEA. Trimming removed 7 bases from V and 0 bases from J; junction bases left unmatched: 10. CDR3 size: 16 residues. CDR3 nucleotide sequence: TGCAGCGCTCGGGGACAGGGGGCGTCGGCCTCCTACGAGCAGTACTTC. This translates into CSARGQGASASYEQYF.

This clone has only one observation. The chain recombines TRBV2 with TRBJ1-6; no clear D. Trimming removed 7 bases from V and 8 bases from J, with 15 bases in between. CDR3 length: 14 amino acids. Germline V CDR1 and CDR2: SNHLY, FYNNEI. Here the CDR3 reads CASISDFRDSPLHF. CDR3 bases: TGTGCCAGCATTTCGGACTTTCGGGATTCACCCCTCCACTTT.

This clone was recorded only once. CDR3 loop: CASSERGSGIGYTF. CDR3 nucleotide sequence: TGTGCCAGCAGTGAACGGGGATCAGGCATTGGCTACACCTTC. The V call is TRBV2, the J call TRBJ1-2; D gene unclear. V was pared by 2 bases and J by 7 bases, with 14 bases between. CDR3 size: 14 residues. Germline values: CDR1 SNHLY, CDR2 FYNNEI.

The chain employs TRBV5-1 and TRBJ1-1, with TRBD1 identical over 7 bases. CDR1 is SGHRS, CDR2 YFSETQ, per germline. CDR3 size: 15 residues. Trimming cost V 4 bases and J 11 bases; bases outside gene matches: 17. The CDR3 bases are TGCGCCAGCAGCCCGGGATCCGGACAGGCCCCGAGGGCTTTCTTT. Amino acids: CASSPGSGQAPRAFF.

The chain has TRBV6-5 and TRBJ2-3; TRBD2 matches 11 bases. The CDR3 spans 15 residues. The trim removed 5 bases at V and 4 bases at J, leaving 5 bases unmatched. The V gene's germline CDR1 is MNHEY and CDR2 SVGAGI. The CDR3 spells CASSLSGGASDTQYF. In DNA form, the CDR3 reads TGTGCCAGCAGTCTTAGCGGGGGGGCCTCAGATACGCAGTATTTT.

In the case of this clone: At one end, the junction sequence differs from germline, possibly due to a read error. J is TRBJ1-3 and V is TRBV28; D gene unclear. The germline V gene encodes CDR1 MDHEN and CDR2 SYDVKM. The CDR3 runs to 12 residues. As DNA, the CDR3 is TGTGCCAGCAGTTTTCGGGGAAACATCATATATTTT. Protein: CASSFRGNIIYF. Full variable domain (outside the CDR3, taken from reference TRBV28 and TRBJ1-3): DVKVTQSSRYLVKRTGEKVFLECVQDMDHENMFWYRQDPGLGLRLIYFSYDVKMKEKGDIPEGYSVSREKKERFSLILESASTNQTSMYLCASSFRGNIIYFGEGSWLTVV.

V is TRBV4-1 and J is TRBJ1-4; 12 nucleotides agree with TRBD1. Losses at the gene ends were 2 bases for V and 8 bases for J; bases not matched to a gene: 3. CDR1 and CDR2 from the germline V gene are MGHRA and YSYEKL. The CDR3 contains 15 residues. The CDR3 sequence: CASSQPGTGGEKLFF. In nucleotides, the CDR3 is TGCGCCAGCAGCCAACCCGGGACAGGGGGCGAAAAACTGTTTTTT.

The CDR3 region has the DNA TGTGCCTGGAGGATGCAGGAGTATGGCTACACCTTC. Protein product: CAWRMQEYGYTF. The chain employs TRBV30 and TRBJ1-2, with D uncertain. This CDR3 spans 12 amino acids. CDR1 is GTSNPN, CDR2 SVGIG, per germline (reference sequence). V lost 3 bases, J lost 5 bases, and 10 bases lay in between.

A few counts support this clone. CDR3 coding DNA: TGTGCCAGTAGTATCGCAAAACACGGAACCTATGGCTACACCTTC. This sequence encodes CASSIAKHGTYGYTF. This chain links TRBV19 with TRBJ1-2, with D unclear. CDR1 is LNHDA and CDR2 is SQIVND in the germline V gene (reference sequence). The CDR3 extends over 15 amino acids. V lost 3 bases, J lost 4 bases, and 15 bases lay in between.

J is TRBJ1-1 and V is TRBV30; D call uncertain. The CDR3 is made up of 11 amino acids. The V end was cut by 0 bases, the J end by 9 bases, with 8 bases between. Germline CDR1 reads GTSNPN; CDR2 reads SVGIG (reference sequence). The CDR3 region is CAWSVRPKAFF. Here the CDR3 DNA reads TGTGCCTGGAGTGTACGTCCTAAAGCTTTCTTT.

This clone was counted a few times. The chain combines TRBV7-3 with TRBJ1-2; D gene unclear. Germline assignment: CDR1 SGHTA and CDR2 FQGTGA. The length of the CDR3 is 10 residues. Trimming removed 5 bases from V and 8 bases from J, with 6 bases in between. CDR3 bases: TGTGCCAGCAGCCTTTTCGGCTACACCTTC. Its translation is CASSLFGYTF.

This chain's CDR3 is CASGKGLETQYF. The CDR3 coding sequence is TGTGCCAGTGGAAAAGGGTTGGAGACCCAGTACTTC. The chain has TRBV2 and TRBJ2-5; D gene uncertain. The germline CDR1 and CDR2 sequences are SNHLY and FYNNEI. Between the trimmed V and J ends, which lost 9 bases and 5 bases, there was a span of 13 bases. The CDR3 has 12 residues.

The chain carries TRBV27 and TRBJ2-7, with 12 bases fitting TRBD2. Germline CDR1 is MNHEY and CDR2 is SMNVEV (reference sequence). Germline trimming cut 3 bases from V and 6 bases from J; bases unmatched to any gene: 12. CDR3 length: 17 residues. CDR3 residues: CASSFLSATGLAGEQYF. The CDR3 nucleotides are TGTGCCAGCAGTTTCCTCTCCGCCACGGGACTAGCGGGCGAGCAGTACTTC.

The chain is built from TRBV6-4 and TRBJ2-5, with TRBD2 identical over 11 bases. Germline V gene lookup returns CDR1 MRHNA and CDR2 SNTAGT. CDR3 length: 15 amino acids. V lost 5 bases to trimming and J lost 1 base; unmatched junction nucleotides: 3. CDR3 DNA sequence: TGTGCCAGCAGTTCCACTAGCGGGGGCCAAGAGACCCAGTACTTC. Its protein product is CASSSTSGGQETQYF.

This clone has a handful of counts. This chain uses TRBV30 with TRBJ1-5; TRBD1 is a possible D gene (5 bases). The CDR3 has 18 residues. Germline CDR1 and CDR2: GTSNPN and SVGIG (reference sequence). The V and J ends lost 0 bases and 0 bases respectively, with 18 bases between them. CDR3 sequence reads: CAWSVRRESSLSNQPQHF. The CDR3 nucleotides read TGTGCCTGGAGTGTACGCAGGGAAAGTTCCCTTAGCAATCAGCCCCAGCATTTT.

The chain is built from TRBV29-1 and TRBJ1-4; D call uncertain. CDR1 is SQVTM and CDR2 is ANQGSEA in the germline V gene. CDR3 length equals 10 residues. V lost 5 bases and J lost 16, with 14 bases in between. CDR3 region: CSVTDRREFF. The CDR3, as DNA: TGCAGCGTTACCGACCGGCGCGAGTTTTTT.

This chain links TRBV7-9 with TRBJ1-1; TRBD1 is a possible D gene (5 bases). Germline V gives CDR1 SEHNR, CDR2 FQNEAQ (reference sequence). The CDR3 spans 15 residues. The ends were cut back, 5 bases at V and 4 bases at J, with 17 bases in the middle. The CDR3 DNA reads as TGTGCCAGCAGCCTAATAGGGGCGGGCGGCACTGAAGCTTTCTTT. Protein: CASSLIGAGGTEAFF.

This clone has just one count. This chain uses TRBV5-4 with TRBJ2-3; D is ambiguous. Germline V CDR1 and CDR2: SGHNT, YYREEE (reference sequence). The CDR3 spans 17 residues. Trimming took 4 bases from V and 1 from J, leaving 19 bases between them. The DNA for the CDR3 is TGTGCCAGCAGCCCCCGGAGTCTAATAGGAGGCACAGATACGCAGTATTTT. Translation: CASSPRSLIGGTDTQYF.

This clone has just one count. The chain carries TRBV28 and TRBJ1-6, with D maybe TRBD1 (6 bases). V was cut by 6 bases and J by 7 bases, with 13 bases left in between. CDR1 and CDR2 from the germline V gene are MDHEN and SYDVKM. The CDR3 is 14 amino acids. CDR3 DNA sequence: TGTGCCAGCAGGGACAGTCTGAGAAATTCACCCCTCCACTTT. Protein sequence: CASRDSLRNSPLHF.

The rearrangement joins TRBV25-1 to TRBJ2-5, with a weak D call TRBD1 (5 bases). Trimming pared 0 bases from V and 5 bases from J, leaving 10 bases between. Germline V gene lookup returns CDR1 MGHDK and CDR2 SYGVNS. The CDR3 has 14 amino acids. DNA of the CDR3: TGTGCCAGCAGTGAATATTCCAGGGTTGAGACCCAGTACTTC. Amino acid sequence: CASSEYSRVETQYF.

V gene TRBV27 combines with J gene TRBJ2-5, with D possibly called TRBD1 or TRBD2 (5 bases each). Germline V lookup: CDR1 MNHEY, CDR2 SMNVEV (reference sequence). Deletions cut 11 bases from V and 9 bases from J, with 19 bases between. The CDR3 extends over 12 amino acids. This chain's CDR3 is CAPQPTLGAQYF. The CDR3 bases are TGTGCCCCCCAACCAACCTTGGGGGCCCAGTACTTC.

The CDR3 DNA is TGCGCCAGCAGTCAATCTTGGTGCGAAGGAAACACCATATATTTT. Protein: CASSQSWCEGNTIYF. The gene calls are TRBV23-1 and TRBJ1-3, with unresolved D. TRBV23-1 is an ORF for which the function is uncertain. The CDR3 extends over 15 amino acids. Trimming stripped 0 bases from V and 4 bases from J, with 10 bases between.

This clone was observed once. The chain has TRBV11-2 and TRBJ2-1; tentative D call: TRBD2 (6 bases). This CDR3 is 15 amino acids long. Trimming removed 1 base from V and 0 bases from J, with 7 bases in between. In germline, CDR1 is SGHAT, CDR2 FQNNGV. The DNA of the CDR3 is TGTGCCAGCAGCTTAGGGCGGGGCTCCTACAATGAGCAGTTCTTC. It translates to CASSLGRGSYNEQFF.

The CDR3 loop is CASSTDPGLGVGQPQHF. CDR3 coding DNA: TGTGCCAGTAGTACCGACCCGGGACTAGGGGTCGGTCAGCCCCAGCATTTT. The chain links TRBV19 to TRBJ1-5, with D perhaps TRBD1 (5 bases). Germline V gene data show CDR1 as LNHDA and CDR2 as SQIVND (reference sequence). The CDR3 has 17 residues. The ends were cut back, 4 bases at V and 6 bases at J, with 22 bases in the middle.